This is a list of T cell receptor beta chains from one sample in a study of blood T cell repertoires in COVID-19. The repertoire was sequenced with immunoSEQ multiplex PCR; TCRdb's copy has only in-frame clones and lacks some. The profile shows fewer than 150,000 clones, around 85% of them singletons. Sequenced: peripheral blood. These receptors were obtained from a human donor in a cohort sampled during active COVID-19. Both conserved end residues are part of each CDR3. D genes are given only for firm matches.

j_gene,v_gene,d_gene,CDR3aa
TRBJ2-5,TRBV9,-,CASSGGGAVWETQYF
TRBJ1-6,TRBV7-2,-,CASSLSTYNSPLHF
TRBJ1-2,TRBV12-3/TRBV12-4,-,CASRLALAGYTF
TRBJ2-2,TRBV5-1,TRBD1,CASSLRQGVNTGELFF
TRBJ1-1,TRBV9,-,CASSEGSGGNTEAFF
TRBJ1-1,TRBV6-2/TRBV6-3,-,CASSYAENTEAFF
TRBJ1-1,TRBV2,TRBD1,CASSETGGRGTEAFF
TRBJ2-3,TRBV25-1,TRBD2,CASSEGGGPGDTQYF
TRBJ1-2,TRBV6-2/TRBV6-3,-,CASSLQDGYTF
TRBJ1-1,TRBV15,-,CATSRDLTGIGYTEAFF
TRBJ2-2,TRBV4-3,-,CASGLILNTGELFF
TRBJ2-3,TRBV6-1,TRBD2,CASSELAGNADTQYF
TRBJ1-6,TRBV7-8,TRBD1,CASSPRTGASPLHF
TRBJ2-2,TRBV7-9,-,CASSLVARAGELFF
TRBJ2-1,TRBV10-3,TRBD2,CAISEPTSGRQDEQFF
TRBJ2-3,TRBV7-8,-,CASSLDAGGGDTQYF
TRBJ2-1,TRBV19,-,CASAPLAWNEQFF
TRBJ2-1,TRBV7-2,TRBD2,CASSLGGVGKNEQFF
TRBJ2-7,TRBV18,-,CASSLSYRDEQYF
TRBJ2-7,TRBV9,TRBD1,CASSASGQGSFIGAYEQYF
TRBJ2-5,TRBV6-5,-,CASSSRSGATETQYF
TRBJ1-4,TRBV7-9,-,CASSLALLGGDEKLFF
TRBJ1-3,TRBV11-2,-,CASSFDGGSGNTIYF
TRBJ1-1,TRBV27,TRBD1,CASSRDRVGGTEAFF
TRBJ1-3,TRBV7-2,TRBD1,CASSLDRRGPGNTIYF
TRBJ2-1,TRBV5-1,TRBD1,CASSLVSQGYEQFF
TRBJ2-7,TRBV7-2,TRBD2,CASSETSGGTQYEQYF
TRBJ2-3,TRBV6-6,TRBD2,CASSYRWGGSTDTQYF
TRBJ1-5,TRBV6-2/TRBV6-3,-,CASSYDRTYSNQPQHF
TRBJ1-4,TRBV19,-,CASSIGRGVTNEKLFF
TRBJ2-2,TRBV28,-,CASSSGNTGELFF
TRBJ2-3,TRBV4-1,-,CASSHPFGGGVEDTQYF
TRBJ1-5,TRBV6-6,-,CASSPRGEYQPQHF
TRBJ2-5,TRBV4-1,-,CASSHLGGVGETQYF
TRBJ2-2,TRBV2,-,CASSELVNGELFF
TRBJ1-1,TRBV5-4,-,CASSSGGTVEAFF
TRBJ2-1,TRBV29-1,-,CSVEKDSGNEQFF
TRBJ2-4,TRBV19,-,CASSIGSKTRLGIQYF
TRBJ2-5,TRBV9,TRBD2,CASSREGETQYF
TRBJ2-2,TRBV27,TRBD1,CASSAYRGSTGELFF
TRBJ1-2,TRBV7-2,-,CASSLDVEGYTF